This T cell receptor beta chain was sequenced in a study of PD-1 blockade in classical Hodgkin lymphoma. Indicated time point: cycle 4 day 1 (C4D1), after 5 to 7 weeks of nivolumab. Relapse was seen in all patients after autologous stem cell transplantation, and brentuximab vedotin exposure was variable. The table came from immunoSEQ multiplex PCR; TCRdb's copy has only in-frame clones and leaves some out. The data contain roughly 100,000 clones, approximately 89% of them singletons. CDR3 length equals 13 residues. V lost 2 bases, J lost 6 bases, and 11 bases lay in between. Germline loops: CDR1 MNHNY, CDR2 SVGAGI (reference sequence).

The receptor's source is a human donor with classical Hodgkin lymphoma. Sequencing was performed on peripheral blood mononuclear cells (PBMCs), taken before the fourth cycle of nivolumab. The chain combines TRBV6-6 with TRBJ2-7; no firm D call. For the CDR3, the DNA is TGTGCCAGCAGTTACGCGGAGTTCTTCGAGCAGTACTTC. Its translation is CASSYAEFFEQYF.